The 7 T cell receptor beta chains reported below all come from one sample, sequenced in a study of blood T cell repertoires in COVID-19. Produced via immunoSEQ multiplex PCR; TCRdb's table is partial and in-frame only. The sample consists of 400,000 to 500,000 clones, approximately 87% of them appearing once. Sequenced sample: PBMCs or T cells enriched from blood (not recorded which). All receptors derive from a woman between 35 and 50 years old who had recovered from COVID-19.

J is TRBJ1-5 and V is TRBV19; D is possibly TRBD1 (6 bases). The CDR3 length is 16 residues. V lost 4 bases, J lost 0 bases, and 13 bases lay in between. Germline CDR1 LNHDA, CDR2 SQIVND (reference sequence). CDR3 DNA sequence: TGTGCCAGTAGTACGGGACAACCTTATAGCAATCAGCCCCAGCATTTT. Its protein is CASSTGQPYSNQPQHF.

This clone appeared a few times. The CDR3: CASSPPWDSTNYGYTF. The CDR3 nucleotides read TGTGCCAGCTCACCACCCTGGGACAGCACTAACTATGGCTACACCTTC. V usage is TRBV18 and J usage is TRBJ1-2; 7 bases are shared with TRBD1. Trimming removed 0 bases from V and 0 bases from J; junction bases left unmatched: 4. The germline V gene has CDR1 KGHSH and CDR2 LQKENI. The CDR3 has 16 residues.

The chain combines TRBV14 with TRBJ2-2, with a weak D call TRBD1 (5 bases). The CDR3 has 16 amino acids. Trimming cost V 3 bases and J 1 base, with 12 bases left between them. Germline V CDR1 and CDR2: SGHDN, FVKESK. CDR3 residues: CASSQWGRGNTGELFF. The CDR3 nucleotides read TGTGCCAGCAGCCAGTGGGGTAGGGGGAACACCGGGGAGCTGTTTTTT.

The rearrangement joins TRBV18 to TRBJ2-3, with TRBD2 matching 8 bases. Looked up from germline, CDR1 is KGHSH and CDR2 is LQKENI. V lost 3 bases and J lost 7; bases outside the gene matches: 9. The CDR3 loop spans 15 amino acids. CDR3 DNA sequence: TGTGCCAGCTCACCCCCGGGAGGGCATTCAAATACGCAGTATTTT. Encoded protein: CASSPPGGHSNTQYF.

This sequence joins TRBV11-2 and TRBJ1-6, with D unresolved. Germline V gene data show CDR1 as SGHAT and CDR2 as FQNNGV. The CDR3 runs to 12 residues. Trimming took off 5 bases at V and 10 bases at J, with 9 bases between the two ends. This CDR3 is CASSLRESPLHF. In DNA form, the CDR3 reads TGTGCCAGCAGCCTTCGAGAGTCACCCCTCCACTTT.

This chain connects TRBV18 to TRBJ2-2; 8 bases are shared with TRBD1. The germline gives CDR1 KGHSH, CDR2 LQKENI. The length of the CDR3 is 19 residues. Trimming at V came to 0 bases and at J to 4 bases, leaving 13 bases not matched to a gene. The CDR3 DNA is TGTGCCAGCTCACCACCGTTCGGTTCAGGGGGCCCACCCACCGGGGAGCTGTTTTTT. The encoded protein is CASSPPFGSGGPPTGELFF.

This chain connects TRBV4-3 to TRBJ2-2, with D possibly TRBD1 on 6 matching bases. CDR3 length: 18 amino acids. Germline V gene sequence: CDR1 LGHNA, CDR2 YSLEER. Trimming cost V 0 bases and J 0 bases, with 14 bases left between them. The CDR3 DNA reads TGCGCCAGCAGCCAAGATTCCTTGGGGGCTGCGAACACCGGGGAGCTGTTTTTT. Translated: CASSQDSLGAANTGELFF.